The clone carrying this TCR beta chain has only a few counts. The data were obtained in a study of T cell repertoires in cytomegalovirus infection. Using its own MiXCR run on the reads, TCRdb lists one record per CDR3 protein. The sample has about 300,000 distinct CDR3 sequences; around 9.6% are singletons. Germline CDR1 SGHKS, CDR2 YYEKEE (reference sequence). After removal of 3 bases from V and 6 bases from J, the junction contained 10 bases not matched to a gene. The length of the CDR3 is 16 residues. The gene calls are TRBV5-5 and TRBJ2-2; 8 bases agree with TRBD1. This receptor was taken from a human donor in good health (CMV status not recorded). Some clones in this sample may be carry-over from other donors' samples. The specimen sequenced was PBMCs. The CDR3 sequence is CASSSSRTGMPGELFF. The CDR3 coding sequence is TGTGCCAGCAGCTCTTCAAGGACAGGGATGCCCGGGGAGCTGTTTTTT.